This passage covers 9 T cell receptor beta chains from one sample sequenced in a study of CD8 T cells in ankylosing spondylitis. TCRdb re-called the 5' RACE reads through MiXCR, storing one row per CDR3 protein. The sample has around 340,000 distinct CDR3 sequences, 20% seen once. The source material was blood, either unsorted or a sorted T cell fraction (not recorded which). The receptors come from a male donor with ankylosing spondylitis or in good health (not recorded which).

The gene calls are TRBV12-3 or TRBV12-4 and TRBJ2-5; D gene uncertain. The V and J ends lost 2 bases and 5 bases respectively, with 9 bases between them. The CDR3 consists of 13 residues. The CDR3 DNA is TGTGCCAGCAGTTTAATTGCAGGCGAGACCCAGTACTTC. Translated: CASSLIAGETQYF.

A few counts support this clonotype. This rearrangement joins TRBV6-1 to TRBJ1-4, with 8 positions matching TRBD1. With 8 bases clipped from V and 8 bases from J, the junction kept 7 bases outside the gene matches. Germline V gene data show CDR1 as MNHNS and CDR2 as SASEGT. The CDR3 loop spans 13 amino acids. Here the CDR3 reads CASSAGGREKLFF. CDR3 DNA: TGTGCCAGCTCAGCAGGGGGCCGAGAAAAACTGTTTTTT.

A few counts support this clonotype. The J gene is TRBJ2-3, the V gene TRBV7-9; D ambiguous. Looked up from germline, CDR1 is SEHNR and CDR2 is FQNEAQ (reference sequence). The CDR3 has 13 residues. Between the trimmed V and J ends, which lost 6 bases and 2 bases, there was a span of 9 bases. CDR3 amino acids: CASRAAATDTQYF. The DNA of the CDR3 is TGTGCCAGCAGGGCCGCGGCCACAGATACGCAGTATTTT.

J is TRBJ2-7 and V is TRBV27; D uncertain. V lost 6 bases to trimming and J lost 6 bases, with 18 bases between them. The CDR3 extends over 14 amino acids. Germline-derived CDR1 and CDR2 are MNHEY and SMNVEV (reference sequence). CDR3 sequence reads: CASSLGVYKSEQYF. The DNA for the CDR3 is TGTGCCAGCAGCCTTGGGGTGTATAAGAGCGAGCAGTACTTC.

The gene calls are TRBV2 and TRBJ2-7, with no clear D. V lost 6 bases and J 2 bases, leaving 8 bases between the germline ends. The CDR3 has 12 amino acids. The germline V gene encodes CDR1 SNHLY and CDR2 FYNNEI. This chain's CDR3 is CASREIPYEQYF. The CDR3, as DNA: TGTGCCAGCAGAGAGATTCCCTACGAGCAGTACTTC.

This clonotype was recorded at least ten times. The chain combines TRBV7-9 with TRBJ2-1; D gene uncertain. This CDR3 is built from 11 residues. V shed 6 bases and J shed 6 bases, with 6 bases lying between them. CDR1 SEHNR and CDR2 FQNEAQ come from the germline V gene (reference sequence). CDR3 sequence reads: CASSFSNEQFF. As DNA, the CDR3 is TGTGCCAGCAGTTTTTCCAATGAGCAGTTCTTC.

This clonotype occurred a few times. This chain joins TRBV27 and TRBJ2-3; 9 bases map to TRBD1. V gave up 6 bases and J gave up 1 base; unmatched junction bases: 8. The CDR3 runs 16 residues. Germline V gene sequence: CDR1 MNHEY, CDR2 SMNVEV (reference sequence). The CDR3 region has the DNA TGTGCCAGCAGCACATGGACAGGGGAAGGCACAGATACGCAGTATTTT. Encoded protein: CASSTWTGEGTDTQYF.

The chain couples TRBV10-2 to TRBJ2-3; D is unclear. The V end was cut by 3 bases, the J end by 0 bases, with 7 bases between. In germline, CDR1 is WSHSY, CDR2 SAAADI. The CDR3 runs to 14 residues. The CDR3 DNA is TGCGCCAGCAGTGATCCCCCTAGCACAGATACGCAGTATTTT. It yields the protein CASSDPPSTDTQYF.

The J gene is TRBJ2-1, the V gene TRBV7-9; D is ambiguous. The germline CDR1 and CDR2 sequences are SEHNR and FQNEAQ (reference sequence). This CDR3 has 11 amino acids. V was clipped by 1 base and J by 15 bases, with 10 bases between them. The CDR3 spells CASSLGETGFF. In DNA, the CDR3 is TGTGCCAGCAGCTTAGGCGAGACGGGGTTCTTC.